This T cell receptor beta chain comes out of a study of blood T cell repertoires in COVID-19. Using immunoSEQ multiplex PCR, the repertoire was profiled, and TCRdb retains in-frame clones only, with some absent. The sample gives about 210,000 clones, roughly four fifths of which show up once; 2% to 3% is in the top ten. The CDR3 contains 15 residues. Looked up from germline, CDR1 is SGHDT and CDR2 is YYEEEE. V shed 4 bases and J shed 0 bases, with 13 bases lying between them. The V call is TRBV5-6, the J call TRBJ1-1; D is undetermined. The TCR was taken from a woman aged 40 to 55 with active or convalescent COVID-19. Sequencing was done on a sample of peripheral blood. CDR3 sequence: CASSPSPTMNTEAFF. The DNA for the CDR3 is TGTGCCAGCAGCCCCTCCCCGACTATGAACACTGAAGCTTTCTTT.